Presented here are 32 T cell receptor beta chains from one specimen sequenced in a study of identical twins. TCRdb analysed the 5' RACE reads with MiXCR anew, one entry per CDR3 protein. The table has 400,000 or so distinct CDR3 sequences, about 9% seen once. Source material: naive T cells sorted from blood. The receptor source for this set is a woman aged 45-59 years in good health.

This clonotype has just a few counts. This rearrangement joins TRBV15 to TRBJ1-2, with 12 bases that match TRBD1. The germline V gene encodes CDR1 LNHNV and CDR2 YYDKDF (reference sequence). Losses at the gene ends were 5 bases for V and 5 bases for J; bases not matched to a gene: 12. The CDR3 spans 17 residues. DNA for the CDR3: TGTGCCACCAGCGAGAGGGGACAGGGGGCGCAACTGTATGGCTACACCTTC. Translating it yields CATSERGQGAQLYGYTF.

This clonotype was picked up many times. Written as DNA, the CDR3 is TGTGCCAGCAGCAGCGCCTACAATGAGCAGTTCTTC. This encodes CASSSAYNEQFF. This rearrangement joins TRBV12-3 or TRBV12-4 to TRBJ2-1, with D unclear. V lost 6 bases and J lost 2, with 5 bases in between. The CDR3 has 12 residues.

This clonotype appeared a few times. Written as DNA, the CDR3 is TGTGCCAGCAGCCGCGACCTCCAAGAGACCCAGTACTTC. Translated, it gives CASSRDLQETQYF. The rearrangement joins TRBV7-9 to TRBJ2-5; D ambiguous. Trimming took 5 bases from V and 1 from J, leaving 8 bases between them. Germline-derived CDR1 and CDR2 are SEHNR and FQNEAQ (reference sequence). This CDR3 is built from 13 residues.

This clonotype turned up a few times. The CDR3 loop reads CASSPTGPQAYEQYV. As DNA, the CDR3 is TGCGCCAGCAGCCCGACCGGGCCACAGGCTTACGAGCAGTACGTC. The chain links TRBV5-1 to TRBJ2-7; D is possibly TRBD1 (5 bases). Looked up from germline, CDR1 is SGHRS and CDR2 is YFSETQ. The length of the CDR3 is 15 residues. The V end was cut by 4 bases, the J end by 4 bases, with 18 bases between.

The V gene is TRBV4-1, the J gene TRBJ1-5, with TRBD1 matching 8 bases. Germline trimming cut 10 bases from V and 5 bases from J; bases unmatched to any gene: 7. This CDR3 spans 13 amino acids. Germline V lookup: CDR1 MGHRA, CDR2 YSYEKL. In DNA, the CDR3 is TGCGCCACATCGTCAGGGGGCTATCAGCCCCAGCATTTT. It translates to CATSSGGYQPQHF.

The rearrangement uses TRBV10-2 and TRBJ1-2; D is unclear. The CDR3 sequence is 12 residues long. Germline V lookup: CDR1 WSHSY, CDR2 SAAADI. Trimming stripped 9 bases from V and 1 base from J, with 9 bases between. DNA of the CDR3: TGCGCCAGACAGCTTATTAACTATGGCTACACCTTC. Residues: CARQLINYGYTF.

This clonotype was seen a few times. This sequence joins TRBV15 and TRBJ1-1; D is ambiguous. CDR1 and CDR2 from the germline V gene are LNHNV and YYDKDF (reference sequence). This CDR3 has 14 residues. The V gene lost 0 bases and the J gene lost 0 bases, with 5 bases spanning the gap. This chain's CDR3 is CATSRDLMNTEAFF. The CDR3 region has the DNA TGTGCCACCAGCAGAGATTTGATGAACACTGAAGCTTTCTTT.

This clonotype was recorded many times. The V and J genes are TRBV6-6 and TRBJ2-3; D ambiguous. Germline loops: CDR1 MNHNY, CDR2 SVGAGI (reference sequence). V lost 7 bases, J lost 2 bases, and 10 bases lay in between. The CDR3 has 13 residues. DNA of the CDR3: TGTGCCAGCACCCCTGTCCACACAGATACGCAGTATTTT. As protein: CASTPVHTDTQYF.

This clonotype was detected many times. This chain uses TRBV7-2 with TRBJ2-7, with TRBD1 identical over 8 bases. The V segment lost 6 bases and the J segment 2 bases; nucleotides outside the gene matches: 9. Germline V gives CDR1 SGHTA, CDR2 FQGNSA. This CDR3 spans 15 amino acids. CDR3 amino acids: CASSITGQGAYEQYV. CDR3 bases: TGTGCCAGCAGTATAACTGGACAGGGAGCCTACGAGCAGTACGTC.

In regard to this clonotype: This may arise from a read error, as a much more abundant clone is one base away. The chain has TRBV9 and TRBJ2-1, with 13 bases identical to TRBD2. The CDR3 runs 17 residues. Looked up from germline, CDR1 is SGDLS and CDR2 is YYNGEE. DNA for the CDR3: TGTTCCAGCAGCGTAGAGACTAGCGGGAGGAGTGACAATGAGCAGTTCTTC. This sequence encodes CSSSVETSGRSDNEQFF.

The sample holds many counts of this clonotype. This chain links TRBV20-1 with TRBJ2-3; D unresolved. Trimming cost V 3 bases and J 2 bases, with 12 bases left between them. The CDR3 has 14 amino acids. Germline loops: CDR1 DFQATT, CDR2 SNEGSKA (reference sequence). The chain's CDR3 is CSASSQDNTDTQYF. CDR3 nucleotide sequence: TGCAGTGCTAGTAGTCAGGATAACACAGATACGCAGTATTTT.

This clonotype has ten or more counts. The V gene is TRBV4-1, the J gene TRBJ2-3, with D unresolved. The V gene lost 4 bases and the J gene lost 4 bases, with 9 bases spanning the gap. Germline values: CDR1 MGHRA, CDR2 YSYEKL. The CDR3 is made up of 13 amino acids. This chain's CDR3 is CASSREKSDTQYF. In DNA, the CDR3 is TGCGCCAGCAGCCGCGAGAAGTCAGATACGCAGTATTTT.

This sequence joins TRBV29-1 and TRBJ1-1, with D hard to call. V was clipped by 7 bases and J by 6 bases, with 9 bases between them. This CDR3 spans 10 amino acids. In germline, CDR1 is SQVTM, CDR2 ANQGSEA. The CDR3 DNA follows: TGCAGCGGATGGGAAGCTGAAGCTTTCTTT. Translation: CSGWEAEAFF. The entire variable domain, with the rest obtained from reference TRBV29-1 and TRBJ1-1, is as follows: SAVISQKPSRDICQRGTSLTIQCQVDSQVTMMFWYRQQPGQSLTLIATANQGSEATYESGFVIDKFPISRPNLTFSTLTVSNMSPEDSSIYLCSGWEAEAFFGQGTRLTVV.

This clonotype has a handful of counts. The chain has TRBV13 and TRBJ2-5; D is uncertain. Between the trimmed V and J ends, which lost 5 bases and 5 bases, there was a span of 9 bases. The CDR3 has 12 residues. In germline, CDR1 is PRHDT, CDR2 FYEKMQ (reference sequence). This CDR3 reads CASSTLRETQYF. The CDR3 coding sequence is TGTGCCAGCAGCACCCTAAGGGAGACCCAGTACTTC.

In its sample, this clonotype was seen many times. The genes are TRBV29-1 and TRBJ1-2; tentatively, D is TRBD1 (5 bases). Germline loops: CDR1 SQVTM, CDR2 ANQGSEA. This CDR3 has 14 residues. V lost 6 bases and J lost 0, with 14 bases in between. The CDR3 protein is CSVQLDSSNYGYTF. CDR3 coding DNA: TGCAGCGTCCAACTTGACAGCTCTAACTATGGCTACACCTTC. Filled out from reference TRBV29-1 and TRBJ1-2, the complete variable domain reads SAVISQKPSRDICQRGTSLTIQCQVDSQVTMMFWYRQQPGQSLTLIATANQGSEATYESGFVIDKFPISRPNLTFSTLTVSNMSPEDSSIYLCSVQLDSSNYGYTFGSGTRLTVV.

Of note for this clonotype: One base away lies a much larger clone, so this may be a sequencing read error. The V gene is TRBV27, the J gene TRBJ2-1, with 7 positions matching TRBD2. The CDR3 spans 17 residues. The V gene's germline CDR1 is MNHEY and CDR2 SMNVEV (reference sequence). This chain's CDR3 is CTSSPDLAEISYNEQFF. CDR3 sequence (DNA): TGTACCAGCAGTCCGGACCTAGCGGAGATCTCCTACAATGAGCAGTTCTTC.

This clonotype has just a few counts. The CDR3 sequence is CASSQGEQYV. The CDR3 nucleotides read TGTGCCAGCAGCCAGGGGGAGCAGTACGTC. This chain joins TRBV12-3 or TRBV12-4 and TRBJ2-7; perhaps TRBD1 as D (6 bases). V dropped 6 bases and J dropped 7 bases, with 7 bases sitting between them. The CDR3 has 10 residues.

This clonotype was found a few times. This chain connects TRBV7-8 to TRBJ2-5; the D call may be TRBD1 or TRBD2 (5 bases each). The CDR3 totals 15 residues. Trimming shortened V by 2 bases and J by 5 bases, and 15 bases separated the two germline ends. The germline V gene encodes CDR1 SGHVS and CDR2 FQNEAQ. CDR3 DNA: TGTGCCAGCAGCTTATCTGTCGGGGCCAGGGAGACCCAGTACTTC. Encoded protein: CASSLSVGARETQYF.

This clonotype was counted a few times. V is TRBV11-2 and J is TRBJ2-3, with D possibly matching TRBD2 (6 bases). CDR1 and CDR2 from the germline V gene are SGHAT and FQNNGV. The CDR3 totals 14 residues. The V gene lost 5 bases and the J gene lost 2 bases, with 11 bases spanning the gap. Here the CDR3 reads CASSAGGDTDTQYF. In nucleotides, the CDR3 is TGTGCCAGCAGCGCTGGAGGGGACACAGATACGCAGTATTTT. Full variable domain (outside the CDR3, taken from reference TRBV11-2 and TRBJ2-3): EAGVAQSPRYKIIEKRQSVAFWCNPISGHATLYWYQQILGQGPKLLIQFQNNGVVDDSQLPKDRFSAERLKGVDSTLKIQPAKLEDSAVYLCASSAGGDTDTQYFGPGTRLTVL.

A few counts support this clonotype. V is TRBV27 and J is TRBJ1-2; the D gene is possibly TRBD1 (5 bases). V dropped 3 bases and J dropped 7 bases, with 12 bases sitting between them. The germline gives CDR1 MNHEY, CDR2 SMNVEV (reference sequence). This CDR3 has 13 amino acids. CDR3 sequence: CASSFAGEVGYTF. Here the CDR3 DNA reads TGTGCCAGCAGTTTCGCGGGGGAGGTTGGCTACACCTTC.

This chain connects TRBV6-6 to TRBJ2-7; D is unresolved. CDR3 length: 12 amino acids. V gave up 2 bases and J gave up 7 bases, with 9 bases separating them. Germline CDR1 MNHNY, CDR2 SVGAGI (reference sequence). The CDR3 protein is CASSYGPKEQYF. The CDR3 DNA sequence: TGTGCCAGCAGTTACGGGCCCAAAGAGCAGTACTTC.

V usage is TRBV14 and J usage is TRBJ2-1, with no clear D. The CDR3 totals 15 residues. Germline loops: CDR1 SGHDN, CDR2 FVKESK. Trimming shortened V by 4 bases and J by 0 bases, and 10 bases separated the two germline ends. The CDR3 coding sequence is TGTGCCAGCAGCCGGCAGCCCAGCTCCTACAATGAGCAGTTCTTC. This codes for CASSRQPSSYNEQFF.

This clonotype has just a few counts. The rearrangement links TRBV10-3 to TRBJ2-7; possible D gene TRBD1, 6 bases. Looked up from germline, CDR1 is ENHRY and CDR2 is SYGVKD. The length of the CDR3 is 13 residues. V shed 4 bases and J shed 3 bases, with 10 bases lying between them. The CDR3 DNA is TGTGCCATCAGTGGACAGGTAGGCTACGAGCAGTACGTC. Translating it yields CAISGQVGYEQYV.

This chain joins TRBV20-1 and TRBJ2-1; TRBD2 matches at 7 bases. Trimming removed 0 bases from V and 6 bases from J; junction bases left unmatched: 11. Looked up from germline, CDR1 is DFQATT and CDR2 is SNEGSKA (reference sequence). CDR3 length equals 16 residues. The CDR3 region has the DNA TGCAGTGCTAGAGATAGGAGCGGGATGGGACCCAATGAGCAGTTCTTC. This codes for CSARDRSGMGPNEQFF.

This clonotype showed up just a few times. The chain employs TRBV5-1 and TRBJ2-5; D may be TRBD2 (5 bases). This CDR3 is built from 18 residues. The V gene lost 1 base and the J gene lost 0 bases, with 19 bases spanning the gap. Per germline, CDR1 SGHRS and CDR2 YFSETQ. The CDR3 DNA follows: TGCGCCAGCAGCTTGCTGGACTTTGCCCGACGCGACCAAGAGACCCAGTACTTC. Protein product: CASSLLDFARRDQETQYF. Based on the CDR3 plus reference TRBV5-1 and TRBJ2-5, the full variable domain is KAGVTQTPRYLIKTRGQQVTLSCSPISGHRSVSWYQQTPGQGLQFLFEYFSETQRNKGNFPGRFSGRQFSNSRSEMNVSTLELGDSALYLCASSLLDFARRDQETQYFGPGTRLLVL.

The genes are TRBV2 and TRBJ2-7; D uncertain. The ends were cut back, 1 base at V and 1 base at J, with 8 bases in the middle. This CDR3 is built from 14 residues. Per germline, CDR1 SNHLY and CDR2 FYNNEI. DNA for the CDR3: TGTGCCAGCAGTGAAGAGACCTCATCCTACGAGCAGTACTTC. Residues: CASSEETSSYEQYF.

The rearrangement uses TRBV6-1 and TRBJ2-7, with D maybe TRBD1 (5 bases). CDR1 is MNHNS and CDR2 is SASEGT in the germline V gene. The germline V and J ends were trimmed by 4 bases and 7 bases, with 17 bases remaining between them. The CDR3 sequence is 14 residues long. CDR3 in amino acids: CASSAVAGSLEQYV. The CDR3 DNA reads as TGTGCCAGCAGTGCAGTCGCAGGGTCCTTGGAGCAGTACGTC.

This chain uses TRBV3-1 with TRBJ2-5, with D maybe TRBD2 (6 bases). With 8 bases removed from V and 1 base from J, the gap between germline ends came to 14 bases. Germline CDR1 is LGHDT and CDR2 is YNNKEL (reference sequence). This CDR3 spans 14 amino acids. DNA of the CDR3: TGTGCCAGCGGCCGCCGGGACTTCCAAGAGACCCAGTACTTC. Protein sequence: CASGRRDFQETQYF.

The J gene is TRBJ1-1, the V gene TRBV19; D not certain. CDR3 size: 13 residues. V was pared by 5 bases and J by 6 bases, with 13 bases between. The V gene's germline CDR1 is LNHDA and CDR2 SQIVND (reference sequence). Here the CDR3 reads CASSSGLYSEAFF. The CDR3 DNA follows: TGTGCCAGTAGTTCAGGACTCTATTCTGAAGCTTTCTTT.

The chain carries TRBV5-1 and TRBJ2-2; D is perhaps TRBD2 (6 bases). Germline CDR1 reads SGHRS; CDR2 reads YFSETQ. V was shortened by 4 bases and J by 1 base, with 11 bases between the two germline ends. The CDR3 length is 15 residues. The CDR3: CASSRTTQNTGELFF. CDR3 DNA: TGCGCCAGCAGCCGGACTACCCAGAACACCGGGGAGCTGTTTTTT.

The chain links TRBV2 to TRBJ2-5, with TRBD2 identical over 11 bases. The CDR3 has 16 residues. Germline loops: CDR1 SNHLY, CDR2 FYNNEI. Unmatched junction bases numbered 5, after V lost 4 bases and J lost 1 base. The CDR3 DNA reads as TGTGCCAGCAGTGCCGGGACTAGCGGCATCCAAGAGACCCAGTACTTC. Its protein is CASSAGTSGIQETQYF.

This clonotype was seen a handful of times. The chain employs TRBV7-2 and TRBJ2-1; 12 bases line up with TRBD2. Per germline, CDR1 SGHTA and CDR2 FQGNSA. The ends lost 6 bases at V and 3 bases at J; junction bases unmatched: 3. This CDR3 is built from 15 residues. The CDR3 nucleotides read TGTGCCAGCAGGTCACTAGCGGGGGGCTACAATGAGCAGTTCTTC. Translation gives CASRSLAGGYNEQFF.